These T cell receptor beta chains were read from a single sample in a study of beta chain features in type 1 diabetes. Sequencing was performed with immunoSEQ multiplex PCR; in TCRdb, only in-frame clones are kept and a portion is missing. In the table there are 900,000 or so clones, about 17% of which are singletons. The sequenced sample consisted of naive CD4+ T cells from blood. These receptors were taken from a woman under 30 in good health. Both conserved end residues are trimmed from each CDR3. Fields, in order: V gene, CDR3 protein.

v_call: TRBV27; cdr3_aa: ASSSRIGVTGEQY
v_call: TRBV18; cdr3_aa: ASTTGTGEQY
v_call: TRBV7-3; cdr3_aa: ASSLTGGRRETQY
v_call: TRBV14; cdr3_aa: ASSHLTNIQY
v_call: TRBV5-7; cdr3_aa: ASSLVPETSAYEQY
v_call: TRBV9; cdr3_aa: ASSVTGTREIEQY
v_call: TRBV28; cdr3_aa: ASSPGTSTYEQY
v_call: TRBV4-3; cdr3_aa: ASSQDFGTEAF
v_call: TRBV27; cdr3_aa: ASSLWGNQPQH
v_call: TRBV7-2; cdr3_aa: ASSLRLSYNEQF
v_call: TRBV9; cdr3_aa: ASSKPTSGSYNEQF
v_call: TRBV2; cdr3_aa: ASSPSVQETQY
v_call: TRBV5-1; cdr3_aa: ASSLAPGSYQPQH
v_call: TRBV15; cdr3_aa: ATRGPGANVLT
v_call: TRBV4-3; cdr3_aa: ASSQDSRTGELF
v_call: TRBV5-1; cdr3_aa: ASSYGTIGSRETQY
v_call: TRBV5-1; cdr3_aa: ASGSGTSTDTQY
v_call: TRBV18; cdr3_aa: ASSETGGGTDTQY
v_call: TRBV2; cdr3_aa: ASSAEGADTEAF
v_call: TRBV7-2; cdr3_aa: ASSLRGYQTGYTEAF
v_call: TRBV11-3; cdr3_aa: ASSLGTAGPYQETQY
v_call: TRBV7-8; cdr3_aa: ASRDGTVTDTQY
v_call: TRBV28; cdr3_aa: ASSLSESYEQY
v_call: TRBV9; cdr3_aa: ASSIGLVSDTQY
v_call: TRBV11-1; cdr3_aa: ASSPTGPLSGANVLT
v_call: TRBV7-9; cdr3_aa: ASSPQQGGLSAF
v_call: TRBV18; cdr3_aa: ASSTDTEAF
v_call: TRBV15; cdr3_aa: ATSRTLGSGANVLT
v_call: TRBV9; cdr3_aa: ASSKLGRGSTDTQY
v_call: TRBV7-9; cdr3_aa: ASSFSRVGGRANYEQF
v_call: TRBV5-6; cdr3_aa: ASSLDGGPSSYNEQF
v_call: TRBV5-1; cdr3_aa: ASSPRLAGGDIAKNIQY
v_call: TRBV5-1; cdr3_aa: ASSLQLAGARGYEQY
v_call: TRBV7-9; cdr3_aa: ASSIIPNTEAF
v_call: TRBV11-2; cdr3_aa: ASSLGVRLYEQY